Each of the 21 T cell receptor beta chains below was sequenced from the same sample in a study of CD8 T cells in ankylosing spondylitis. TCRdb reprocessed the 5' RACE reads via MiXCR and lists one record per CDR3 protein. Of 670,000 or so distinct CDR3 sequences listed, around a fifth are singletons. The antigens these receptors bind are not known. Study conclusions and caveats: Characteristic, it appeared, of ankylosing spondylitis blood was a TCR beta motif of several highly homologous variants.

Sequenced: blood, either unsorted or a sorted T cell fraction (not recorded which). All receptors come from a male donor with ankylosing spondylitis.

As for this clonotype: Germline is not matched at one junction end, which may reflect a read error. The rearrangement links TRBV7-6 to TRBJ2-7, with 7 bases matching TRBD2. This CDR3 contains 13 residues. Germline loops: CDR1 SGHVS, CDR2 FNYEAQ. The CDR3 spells CASSPGVAGRPIF. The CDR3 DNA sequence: TGTGCCAGCAGCCCCGGAGTAGCGGGCCGCCCCATCTTC.

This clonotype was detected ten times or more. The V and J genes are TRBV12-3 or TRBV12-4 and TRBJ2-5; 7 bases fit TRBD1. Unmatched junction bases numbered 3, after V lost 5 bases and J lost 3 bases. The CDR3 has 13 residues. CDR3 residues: CASSGTEEETQYF. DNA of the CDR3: TGTGCCAGCAGTGGGACAGAAGAAGAGACCCAGTACTTC.

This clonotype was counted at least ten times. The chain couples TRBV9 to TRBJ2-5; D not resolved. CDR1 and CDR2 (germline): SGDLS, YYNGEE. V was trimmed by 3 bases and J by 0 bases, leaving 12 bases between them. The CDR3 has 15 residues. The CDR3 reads CASSAGRTYQETQYF. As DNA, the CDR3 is TGTGCCAGCAGCGCAGGCAGGACGTACCAAGAGACCCAGTACTTC.

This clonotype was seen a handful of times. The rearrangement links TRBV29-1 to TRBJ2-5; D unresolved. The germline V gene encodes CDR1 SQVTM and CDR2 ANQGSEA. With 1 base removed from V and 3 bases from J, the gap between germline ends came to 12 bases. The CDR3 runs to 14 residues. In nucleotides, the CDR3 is TGCAGCGTTGAAGCTAAAACTGATAAAGAGACCCAGTACTTC. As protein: CSVEAKTDKETQYF.

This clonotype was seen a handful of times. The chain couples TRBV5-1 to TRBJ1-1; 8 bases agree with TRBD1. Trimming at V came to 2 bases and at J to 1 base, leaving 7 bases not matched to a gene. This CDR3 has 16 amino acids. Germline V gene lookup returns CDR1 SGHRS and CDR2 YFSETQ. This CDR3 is CASSLSQGGANTEAFF. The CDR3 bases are TGCGCCAGCAGCTTATCACAGGGGGGGGCGAACACTGAAGCTTTCTTT.

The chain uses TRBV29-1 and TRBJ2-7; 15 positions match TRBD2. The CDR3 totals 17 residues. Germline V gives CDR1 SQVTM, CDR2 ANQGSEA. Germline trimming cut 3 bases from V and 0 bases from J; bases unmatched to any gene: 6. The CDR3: CSVEGLAGGANSYEQYF. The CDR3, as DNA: TGCAGCGTTGAGGGACTAGCGGGAGGCGCCAACTCCTACGAGCAGTACTTC.

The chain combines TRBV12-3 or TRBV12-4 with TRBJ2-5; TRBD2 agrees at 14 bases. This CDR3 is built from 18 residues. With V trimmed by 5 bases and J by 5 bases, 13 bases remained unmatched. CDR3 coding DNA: TGTGCCAGCAGTAAGCTTGGGACTAGCGGGAGTCCTTGGGAGACCCAGTACTTC. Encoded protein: CASSKLGTSGSPWETQYF.

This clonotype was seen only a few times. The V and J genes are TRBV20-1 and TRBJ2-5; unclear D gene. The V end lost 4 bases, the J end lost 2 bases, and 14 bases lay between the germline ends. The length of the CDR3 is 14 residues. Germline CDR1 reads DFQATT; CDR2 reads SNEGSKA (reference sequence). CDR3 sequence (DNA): TGCAGTGCTAAATGGGATGCACAGCAAGAGACCCAGTACTTC. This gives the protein CSAKWDAQQETQYF.

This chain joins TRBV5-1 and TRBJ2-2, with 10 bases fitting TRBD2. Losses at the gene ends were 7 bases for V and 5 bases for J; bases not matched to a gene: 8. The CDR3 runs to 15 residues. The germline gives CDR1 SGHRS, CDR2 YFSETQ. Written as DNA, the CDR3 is TGCGCCAGCTCGGCTAGCGGGAGTCGGACCGGGGAGCTGTTTTTT. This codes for CASSASGSRTGELFF.

The CDR3 sequence is CSTSGVSYNEQFF. In nucleotides, the CDR3 is TGCAGCACTAGCGGGGTATCCTACAATGAGCAGTTCTTC. J is TRBJ2-1 and V is TRBV29-1; 10 bases line up with TRBD2. The CDR3 is 13 amino acids. Germline-derived CDR1 and CDR2 are SQVTM and ANQGSEA. V lost 8 bases to trimming and J lost 1 base; unmatched junction nucleotides: 2.

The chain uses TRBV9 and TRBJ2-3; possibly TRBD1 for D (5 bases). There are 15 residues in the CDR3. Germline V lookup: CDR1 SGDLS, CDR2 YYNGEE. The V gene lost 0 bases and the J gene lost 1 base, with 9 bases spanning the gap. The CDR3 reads CASSVDRSGTDTQYF. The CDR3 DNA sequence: TGTGCCAGCAGCGTAGACAGGAGCGGCACAGATACGCAGTATTTT.

The CDR3 spells CASSLDIQGTEAFF. CDR3 DNA: TGTGCCAGCAGCTTAGATATACAGGGCACTGAAGCTTTCTTT. The rearrangement uses TRBV11-3 and TRBJ1-1; a possible D gene is TRBD1 (6 bases). CDR1 SGHNT and CDR2 YENEEA come from the germline V gene. With 0 bases removed from V and 4 bases from J, the gap between germline ends came to 9 bases. The CDR3 has 14 residues. Combining the CDR3 with reference TRBV11-3 and TRBJ1-1 gives the whole variable domain EAGVVQSPRYKIIEKKQPVAFWCNPISGHNTLYWYLQNLGQGPELLIRYENEEAVDDSQLPKDRFSAERLKGVDSTLKIQPAELGDSAVYLCASSLDIQGTEAFFGQGTRLTVV.

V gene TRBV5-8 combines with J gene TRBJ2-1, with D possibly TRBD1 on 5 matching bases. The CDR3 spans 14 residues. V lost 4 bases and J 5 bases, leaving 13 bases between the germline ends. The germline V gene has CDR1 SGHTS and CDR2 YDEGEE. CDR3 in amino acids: CASSPWGSHNEQFF. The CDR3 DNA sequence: TGTGCCAGCAGCCCCTGGGGCAGCCACAATGAGCAGTTCTTC.

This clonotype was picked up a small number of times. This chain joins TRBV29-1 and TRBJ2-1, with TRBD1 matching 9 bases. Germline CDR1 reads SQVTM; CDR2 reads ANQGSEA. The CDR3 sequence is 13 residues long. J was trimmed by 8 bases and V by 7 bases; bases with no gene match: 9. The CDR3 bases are TGCAGCGCCGGACAGGGGAGTGCTTATGAGCAGTTCTTC. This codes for CSAGQGSAYEQFF.

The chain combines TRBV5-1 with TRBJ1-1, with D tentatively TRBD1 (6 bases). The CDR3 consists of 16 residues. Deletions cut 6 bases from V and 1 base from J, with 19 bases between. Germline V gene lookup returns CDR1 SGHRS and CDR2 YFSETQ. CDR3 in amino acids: CASNPTEGGWNTEAFF. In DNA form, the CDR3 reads TGCGCCAGCAACCCGACCGAAGGGGGTTGGAACACTGAAGCTTTCTTT.

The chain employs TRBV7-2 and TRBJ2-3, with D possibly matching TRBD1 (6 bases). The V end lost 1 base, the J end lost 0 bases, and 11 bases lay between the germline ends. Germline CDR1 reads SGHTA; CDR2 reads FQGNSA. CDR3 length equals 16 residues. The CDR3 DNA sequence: TGTGCCAGCAGCTTAGTCGGGACATCAAGCACAGATACGCAGTATTTT. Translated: CASSLVGTSSTDTQYF.

In DNA, the CDR3 is TGTGCCAGCAGTCCTTCCCGGGAGGAGACCCAGTACTTC. Amino acids: CASSPSREETQYF. The chain links TRBV12-3 or TRBV12-4 to TRBJ2-5; D might be TRBD2 (6 bases). Trimming shortened V by 5 bases and J by 5 bases, and 12 bases separated the two germline ends. The CDR3 runs 13 residues.

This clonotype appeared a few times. The CDR3 is CASSQEEAVYEQYF. For the CDR3, the DNA is TGCGCCAGCAGCCAAGAGGAGGCAGTCTACGAGCAGTACTTC. The rearrangement uses TRBV4-1 and TRBJ2-7, with a possible D match to TRBD2 (5 bases). Germline values: CDR1 MGHRA, CDR2 YSYEKL. CDR3 length: 14 residues. V lost 0 bases and J 3 bases, leaving 9 bases between the germline ends.

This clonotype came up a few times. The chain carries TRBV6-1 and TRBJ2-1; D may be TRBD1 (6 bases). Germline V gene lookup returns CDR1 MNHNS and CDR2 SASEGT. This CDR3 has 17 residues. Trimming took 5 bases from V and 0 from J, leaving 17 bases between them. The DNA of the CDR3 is TGTGCCAGCAGTCCAAACTGGGACAAAAGCTCCTACAATGAGCAGTTCTTC. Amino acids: CASSPNWDKSSYNEQFF.

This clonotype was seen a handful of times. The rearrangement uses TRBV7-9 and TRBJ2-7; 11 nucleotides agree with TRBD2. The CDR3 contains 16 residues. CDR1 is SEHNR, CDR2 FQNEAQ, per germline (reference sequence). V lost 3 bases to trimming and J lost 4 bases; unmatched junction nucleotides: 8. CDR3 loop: CASSFPTSGGQYEQYF. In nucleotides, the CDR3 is TGTGCCAGCAGCTTCCCCACTAGCGGGGGACAATACGAGCAGTACTTC.

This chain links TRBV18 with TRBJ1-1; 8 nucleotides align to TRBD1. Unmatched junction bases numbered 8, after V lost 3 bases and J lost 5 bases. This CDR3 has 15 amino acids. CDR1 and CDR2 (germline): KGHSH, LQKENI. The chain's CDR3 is CASSPNRGFETEAFF. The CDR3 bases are TGTGCCAGCTCACCTAACAGGGGGTTCGAGACTGAAGCTTTCTTT.